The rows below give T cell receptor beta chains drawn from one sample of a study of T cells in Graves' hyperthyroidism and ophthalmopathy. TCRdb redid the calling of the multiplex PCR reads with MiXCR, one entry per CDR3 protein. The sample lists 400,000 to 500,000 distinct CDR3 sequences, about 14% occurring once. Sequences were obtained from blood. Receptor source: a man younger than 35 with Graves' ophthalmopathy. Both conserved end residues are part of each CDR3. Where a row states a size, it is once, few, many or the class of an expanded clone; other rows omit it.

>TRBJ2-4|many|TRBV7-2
CASSLGWAIQYF
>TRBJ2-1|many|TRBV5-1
CASSLTRQGSGSNEQFF
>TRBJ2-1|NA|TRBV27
CASSLNIGNRNEQFF
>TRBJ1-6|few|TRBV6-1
CASSHGGSVNSPLHF
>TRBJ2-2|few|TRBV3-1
CASSLRGGGELFF
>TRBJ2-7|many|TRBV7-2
CASSPGVNYEQYF
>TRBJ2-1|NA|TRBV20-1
CSARESHVQFF
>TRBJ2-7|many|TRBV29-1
CSVGGQGIFYEQYF
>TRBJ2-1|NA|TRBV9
CASSVKGSSYNEQFF
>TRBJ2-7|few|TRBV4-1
CASRTTFYTPYEQYF
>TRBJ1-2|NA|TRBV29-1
CSVELGVNYGYTF
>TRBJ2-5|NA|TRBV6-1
CASQDRPGETQYF
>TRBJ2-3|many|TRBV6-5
CASSYSRSGLGDTQYF
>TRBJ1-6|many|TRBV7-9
CASSSSTGDSPLHF
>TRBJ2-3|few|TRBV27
CASSFGQGAGRTDTQYF
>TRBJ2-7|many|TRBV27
CASSFVAGMVSYEQYF
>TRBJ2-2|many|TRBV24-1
CATSDATGELFF
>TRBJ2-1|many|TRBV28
CASSPRGLGNEQFF
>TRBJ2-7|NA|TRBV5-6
CASSLIGGGEQYF
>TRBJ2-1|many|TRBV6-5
CASSYSAAHEQFF
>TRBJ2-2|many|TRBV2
CASSGEANTGELFF
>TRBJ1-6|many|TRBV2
CASTGVVDNSPLHF
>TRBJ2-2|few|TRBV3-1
CASSPIQRGLSGELFF
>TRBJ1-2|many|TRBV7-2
CASSPWDRGDGYTF
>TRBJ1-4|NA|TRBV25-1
CASSDDRVNNEKLFF
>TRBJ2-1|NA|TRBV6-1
CASRQGGKNEQFF
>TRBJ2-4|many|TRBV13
CASSRSGNIQYF
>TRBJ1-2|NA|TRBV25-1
CASTLTPYGYTF
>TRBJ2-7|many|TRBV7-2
CASSSWFSGAPEVDEQYF
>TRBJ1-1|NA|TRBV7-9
CASSLAVSRMNTEAFF
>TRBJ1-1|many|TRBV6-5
CASSYGGHPNTEAFF
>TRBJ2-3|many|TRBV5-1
CASSFWGQGTDTQYF
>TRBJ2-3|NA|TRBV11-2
CAGSLDLGASGSNTQYF
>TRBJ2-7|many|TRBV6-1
CASSTGTGNLYEQYF
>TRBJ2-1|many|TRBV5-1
CASSLAVGGTTYNEQFF
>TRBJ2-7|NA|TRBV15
CAGSIRSLYEQYF
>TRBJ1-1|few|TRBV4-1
CASSQDRTFF
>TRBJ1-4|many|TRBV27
CASSSQEATNEKLFF
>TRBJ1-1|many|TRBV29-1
CSVGTGIEAFF
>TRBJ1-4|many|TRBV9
CASSVDATGSIEKLFF
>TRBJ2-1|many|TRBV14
CASSQWVGGSNEQFF
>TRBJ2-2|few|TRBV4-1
CASSQVPSGRAGELFF
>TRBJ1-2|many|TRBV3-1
CASADGGGANGYTF
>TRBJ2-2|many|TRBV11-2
CASRAPGRKYTGELFF
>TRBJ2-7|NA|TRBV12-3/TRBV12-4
CASSPGTSGDYEQYF
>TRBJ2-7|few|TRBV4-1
CASSLGGQVGGEQYF
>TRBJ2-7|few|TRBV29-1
CSVEGRGPNHSYEQYF
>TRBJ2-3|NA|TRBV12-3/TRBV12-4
CATGLAGADTQYF
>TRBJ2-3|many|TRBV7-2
CASSSGLVDTQYF